A selection of T cell receptor beta chains follows, all from one sample in a study of cytomegalovirus exposure and HLA in healthy donors. Repertoires were generated with immunoSEQ multiplex PCR, while TCRdb's copy carries only in-frame clones and drops some. The sample includes some 310,000 clones, 88% of them seen just once. Source material: PBMCs. The receptors here all came from a man aged 25-40 years in good health and CMV-seronegative. Each CDR3 is given with its conserved first and last residue. Each record gives: J gene, V gene, D gene, clone size, CDR3 DNA, CDR3 protein. A D gene is named only where the DNA matches it firmly. Where a row states a size, it is once, few, many or the class of an expanded clone; other rows omit it.

TRBJ2-1,TRBV11-3,TRBD1,-,TGTGCCAGCAGCTTAGATGGTTTAGGGACAGAGGGTCTCAATGAGCAGTTCTTC,CASSLDGLGTEGLNEQFF
TRBJ1-1,TRBV28,-,-,TGTGCCAGCAGTTTAGGACAAATGAACACTGAAGCTTTCTTT,CASSLGQMNTEAFF
TRBJ2-5,TRBV5-1,TRBD2,-,TGCGCCAGCAGCTTGGGAGGACTAGGGACTGGCGAGACCCAGTACTTC,CASSLGGLGTGETQYF
TRBJ2-5,TRBV15,TRBD2,-,TGTGCCACCAGCCCCAGCTCCGGGACTAGCGGGCCGATCCATGAAGAGACCCAGTACTTC,CATSPSSGTSGPIHEETQYF
TRBJ1-2,TRBV6-1,-,-,TGTGCCAGCAGCGTTACAGGGTCCTATGGCTACACCTTC,CASSVTGSYGYTF
TRBJ2-2,TRBV5-4,TRBD2,-,TGTGCCAGCAGCCCTAGTCTAGGGACTATCATCCCCGGGGAGCTGTTTTTT,CASSPSLGTIIPGELFF
TRBJ2-1,TRBV5-1,TRBD2,-,TGCGCCAGCAGCAAATCCCCTGCTAGCGGGGCCGACAATGAGCAGTTCTTC,CASSKSPASGADNEQFF
TRBJ2-3,TRBV4-3,-,-,TGCGCCAGCAGCCAAGCATCTGCGGGGTTCACAGATACGCAGTATTTT,CASSQASAGFTDTQYF
TRBJ1-5,TRBV7-9,-,-,TGTGCCAGCAGCTTAGGGGCAGGGCTGCATCAGCCCCAGCATTTT,CASSLGAGLHQPQHF
TRBJ2-1,TRBV4-1,TRBD2,-,TGCGCCAGCAGCTCCCGGGGGGGCGACAACAATGAGCAGTTCTTC,CASSSRGGDNNEQFF
TRBJ1-4,TRBV7-9,-,-,TGTGCCAGCAGCTTACGGACCGGGACTAGGAATGAAAAACTGTTTTTT,CASSLRTGTRNEKLFF
TRBJ1-4,TRBV9,-,-,TGTGCCAGCAGCGTAGAAGGAGAACAGGGCGTCGACACTCCGACAACTAATGAAAAACTGTTTTTT,CASSVEGEQGVDTPTTNEKLFF
TRBJ2-1,TRBV5-1,-,once,TGCGCCAGCAGACTTTTTAATGCCCGTTCGGGTGAGCAGTTCTTC,CASRLFNARSGEQFF
TRBJ2-3,TRBV27,TRBD2,-,TGTGCCAGCAGTCCACCCTATCCTTTAGCGGGGGGAACTCAGGATACGCAGTATTTT,CASSPPYPLAGGTQDTQYF
TRBJ1-5,TRBV18,-,-,TGTGCCAGCTCACCACCGGGGGGAAATCAGCCCCAGCATTTT,CASSPPGGNQPQHF
TRBJ1-5,TRBV30,TRBD1,-,TGTGCCTGGAGTGTTGACTGGGACAGTTCAGGGCCCCAGCATTTT,CAWSVDWDSSGPQHF
TRBJ2-5,TRBV5-8,-,once,TGTGCCAGCAGCTCTCGAGAGACCCAGTACTTC,CASSSRETQYF
TRBJ1-1,TRBV5-1,-,-,TGCGCCAGCAGATTTTCAGGTGACACTGAAGCTTTCTTT,CASRFSGDTEAFF
TRBJ2-4,TRBV7-2,TRBD1,-,TGTGCCAGCAGCACAGGGGGGTCCAAAAACATTCAGTACTTC,CASSTGGSKNIQYF
TRBJ1-1,TRBV6-6,TRBD1,-,TGTGCCAGCAGTTACGACAGGGGATCGGATGAAGCTTTCTTT,CASSYDRGSDEAFF
TRBJ2-7,TRBV7-8,TRBD1,-,TGTGCCAGCAGCGTACGGACAGGGGAATCCTACGAGCAGTACTTC,CASSVRTGESYEQYF
TRBJ2-1,TRBV5-1,-,-,TGCGCCAGCAGCTCGGACAATGAGCAGTTCTTC,CASSSDNEQFF
TRBJ2-1,TRBV6-6,TRBD1,once,TGTGCCAGCAGTTACTCGACTAAGGGGGCTACGAATGAGCAGTTCTTC,CASSYSTKGATNEQFF
TRBJ2-1,TRBV2,-,once,TGTGCCAGCAGCGCCCGACAGGATTCCTACAATGAGCAGTTCTTC,CASSARQDSYNEQFF
TRBJ1-1,TRBV6-1,-,once,TGTGCCAGCAGTGAAGTGGGGGGAGCTTTCTTT,CASSEVGGAFF
TRBJ1-2,TRBV5-1,-,once,TGCGCCAGCACCCCGACCGGAGACAGCTATGGCTACACCTTC,CASTPTGDSYGYTF
TRBJ1-4,TRBV5-4,-,-,TGTGCCAGCAGCCGGAGTGAGGGGGTGGCACCCGAAAAACTGTTTTTT,CASSRSEGVAPEKLFF
TRBJ2-7,TRBV11-2,-,-,TGTGCCAGCAGCTTAGTACTCGACAGTCGTTCAGGTACCTACGAGCAGTACTTC,CASSLVLDSRSGTYEQYF
TRBJ1-2,TRBV5-1,TRBD1,-,TGCGCCAGCAGCGGGGGACAGGGGGCGAACTATGGCTACACCTTC,CASSGGQGANYGYTF
TRBJ2-3,TRBV6-6,-,-,TGTGCCAGCAGTTTTAAAGTCTCCTTCAACAAGCAGTATTTT,CASSFKVSFNKQYF
TRBJ2-7,TRBV7-2,TRBD1,-,TGTGCCAGCAGCTCTCAACCGGGACAGACCTACGAGCAGTACTTC,CASSSQPGQTYEQYF